The 5 T cell receptor beta chains below come from one sample, sequenced in a study of CD8+ T cells in alopecia areata. Regarding treatment: oral pan-JAK inhibitor, 5-10 mg twice daily. Sequencing templates came from extracted RNA that was reverse transcribed into cDNA. Sequenced by immunoSEQ multiplex PCR; TCRdb stores in-frame clones only, minus some. The sample shows 200,000 to 250,000 clones, around 65% of them seen only once. The sample in question was CD4+ T cells sorted from blood, obtained at week 44, from a patient treated with tofacitinib. These receptors originate from a human donor with alopecia areata.

This clone showed up just a few times. The rearrangement joins TRBV10-3 to TRBJ2-5, with TRBD1 as a possible D gene (6 bases). Looked up from germline, CDR1 is ENHRY and CDR2 is SYGVKD. The CDR3 runs 12 residues. Trimming removed 7 bases at V and 13 bases at J, with 19 bases between. CDR3 protein: CAIIPTGIDPYF. Here the CDR3 DNA reads TGTGCCATCATTCCCACAGGGATAGATCCGTACTTC.

The V gene is TRBV7-2, the J gene TRBJ1-2; D call uncertain. With 3 bases removed from V and 8 bases from J, the gap between germline ends came to 10 bases. The germline V gene has CDR1 SGHTA and CDR2 FQGNSA. The length of the CDR3 is 12 residues. Written as DNA, the CDR3 is TGTGCCAGCAGCTTGAATAGGCGAGGCTACACCTTC. Protein product: CASSLNRRGYTF.

This clone was recorded at least ten times. The chain is built from TRBV10-3 and TRBJ2-4, with D unresolved. The V end was cut by 11 bases, the J end by 9 bases, with 20 bases between. There are 13 residues in the CDR3. Germline lookup yields CDR1 ENHRY and CDR2 SYGVKD. CDR3 sequence reads: CASKLEIRSIQYF. In DNA, the CDR3 is TGTGCCTCAAAATTAGAAATAAGAAGCATTCAGTACTTC.

This clone was detected only once. The chain recombines TRBV27 with TRBJ1-5; 8 bases align to TRBD1. Germline CDR1 reads MNHEY; CDR2 reads SMNVEV (reference sequence). The CDR3 is made up of 15 amino acids. V lost 7 bases to trimming and J lost 6 bases; unmatched junction nucleotides: 11. In DNA, the CDR3 is TGTGCCAGCAAAACCGACAGGGGCGGCGGTCAGCCCCAGCATTTT. Protein: CASKTDRGGGQPQHF.

This clone was observed a handful of times. The chain uses TRBV11-2 and TRBJ2-7; D is tentatively TRBD1 or TRBD2 (6 bases each). Germline V CDR1 and CDR2: SGHAT, FQNNGV. The CDR3 is made up of 14 amino acids. Trimming stripped 5 bases from V and 5 bases from J, with 16 bases between. The CDR3 region is CASSPVGGQHEQYF. CDR3 bases: TGTGCCAGCAGCCCCGTTGGGGGGCAGCACGAGCAGTACTTC.